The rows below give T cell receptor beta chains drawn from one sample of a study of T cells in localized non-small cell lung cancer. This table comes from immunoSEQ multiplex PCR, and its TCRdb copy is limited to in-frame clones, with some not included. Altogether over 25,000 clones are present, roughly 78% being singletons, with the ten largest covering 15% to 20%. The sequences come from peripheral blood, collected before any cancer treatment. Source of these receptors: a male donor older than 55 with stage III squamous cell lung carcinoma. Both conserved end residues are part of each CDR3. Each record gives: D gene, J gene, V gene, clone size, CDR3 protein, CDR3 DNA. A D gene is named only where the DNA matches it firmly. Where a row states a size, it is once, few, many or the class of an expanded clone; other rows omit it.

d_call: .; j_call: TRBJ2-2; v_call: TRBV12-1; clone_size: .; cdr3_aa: CASSFKDRDTGELFF; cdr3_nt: TGTGCCAGCAGCTTTAAGGACAGGGACACCGGGGAGCTGTTTTTT
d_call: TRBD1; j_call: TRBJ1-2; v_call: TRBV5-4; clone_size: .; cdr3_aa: CASSLAGGGQGGYGYTF; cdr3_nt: TGTGCCAGCAGCTTGGCCGGAGGGGGACAGGGTGGCTATGGCTACACCTTC
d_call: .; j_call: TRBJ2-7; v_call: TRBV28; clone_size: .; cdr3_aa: CASRQQGFGYEQYF; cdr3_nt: TGTGCCAGCAGACAACAGGGATTCGGGTACGAGCAGTACTTC
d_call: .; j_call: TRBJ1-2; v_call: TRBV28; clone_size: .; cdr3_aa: CASSSKGEYGYTF; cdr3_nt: TGTGCCAGCAGTTCCAAGGGGGAATATGGCTACACCTTC
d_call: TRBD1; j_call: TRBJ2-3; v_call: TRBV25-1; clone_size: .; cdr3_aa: CASGPGTGGTDTQYF; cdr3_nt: TGTGCCAGCGGACCTGGGACAGGGGGTACAGATACGCAGTATTTT
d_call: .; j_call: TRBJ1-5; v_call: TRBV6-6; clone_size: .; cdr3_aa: CASSLVQNQPQHF; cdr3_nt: TGTGCCAGCAGTTTAGTACAGAATCAGCCCCAGCATTTT
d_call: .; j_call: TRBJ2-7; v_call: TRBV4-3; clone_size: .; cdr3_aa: CASSQGLGFGEQYF; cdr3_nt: TGCGCCAGCAGCCAAGGTTTAGGGTTCGGCGAGCAGTACTTC
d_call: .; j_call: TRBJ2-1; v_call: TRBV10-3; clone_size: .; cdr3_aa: CAIRDRDSSYNEQFF; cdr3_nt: TGTGCCATCAGAGACCGGGACTCATCCTACAATGAGCAGTTCTTC
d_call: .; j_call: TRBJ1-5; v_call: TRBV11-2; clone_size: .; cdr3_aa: CASSLNSNQPQHF; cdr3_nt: TGTGCCAGCAGCTTAAATAGCAATCAGCCCCAGCATTTT
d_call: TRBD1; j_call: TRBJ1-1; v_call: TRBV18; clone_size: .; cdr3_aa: CASSGDRGLGEAFF; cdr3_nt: TGTGCCAGCTCAGGAGACAGGGGGCTTGGTGAAGCTTTCTTT
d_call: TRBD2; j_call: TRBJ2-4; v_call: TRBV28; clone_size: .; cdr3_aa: CASSFGQSGIAKNIQYF; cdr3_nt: TGTGCCAGCAGTTTCGGGCAGAGCGGGATAGCCAAAAACATTCAGTACTTC
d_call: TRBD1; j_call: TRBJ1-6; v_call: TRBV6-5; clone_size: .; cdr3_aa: CASRPGGSNSPLHF; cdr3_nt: TGTGCCAGCAGGCCAGGGGGCAGCAATTCACCCCTCCACTTT
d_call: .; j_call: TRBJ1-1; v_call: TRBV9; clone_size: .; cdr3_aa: CASSVGGVAEAFF; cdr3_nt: TGTGCCAGCAGCGTAGGGGGGGTCGCTGAAGCTTTCTTT
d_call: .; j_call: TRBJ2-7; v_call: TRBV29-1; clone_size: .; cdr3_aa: CSVLGNSYEQYF; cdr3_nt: TGCAGCGTTCTAGGGAACTCCTACGAGCAGTACTTC
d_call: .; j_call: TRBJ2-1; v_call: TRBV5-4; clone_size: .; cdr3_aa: CASTPGQGPYNEQFF; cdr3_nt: TGTGCCAGCACCCCCGGGCAGGGACCCTACAATGAGCAGTTCTTC
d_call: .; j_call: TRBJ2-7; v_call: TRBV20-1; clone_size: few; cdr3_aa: CSAGDSYEQYF; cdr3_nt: TGCAGTGCTGGAGACAGTTACGAGCAGTACTTC
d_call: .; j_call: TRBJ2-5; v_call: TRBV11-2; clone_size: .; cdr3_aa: CASSVGGSETQYF; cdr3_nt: TGTGCCAGCAGCGTCGGCGGTTCAGAGACCCAGTACTTC
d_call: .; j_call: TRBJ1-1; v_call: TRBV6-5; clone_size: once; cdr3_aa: CASRYTARTEAFF; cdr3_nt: TGTGCCAGCAGATACACCGCCCGAACTGAAGCTTTCTTT
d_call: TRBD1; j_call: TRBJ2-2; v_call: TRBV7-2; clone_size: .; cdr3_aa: CASSSPMGQGIGELFF; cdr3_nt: TGTGCCAGCAGCTCCCCTATGGGACAGGGAATTGGGGAGCTGTTTTTT
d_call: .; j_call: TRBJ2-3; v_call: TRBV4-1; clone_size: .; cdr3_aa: CASSQDANTDTQYF; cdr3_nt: TGCGCCAGCAGCCAAGATGCTAACACAGATACGCAGTATTTT
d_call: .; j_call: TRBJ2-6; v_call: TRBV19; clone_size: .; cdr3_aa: CATQGGTGANVLTF; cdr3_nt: TGTGCCACTCAGGGGGGGACAGGGGCCAACGTCCTGACTTTC
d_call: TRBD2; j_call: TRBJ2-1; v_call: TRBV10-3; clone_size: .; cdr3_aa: CAISVLAGTNEQFF; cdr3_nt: TGTGCCATCAGTGTGCTAGCGGGTACGAATGAGCAGTTCTTC
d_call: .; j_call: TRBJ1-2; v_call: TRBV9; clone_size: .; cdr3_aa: CASSVGDSNYGYTF; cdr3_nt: TGTGCCAGCAGCGTAGGAGACAGTAACTATGGCTACACCTTC
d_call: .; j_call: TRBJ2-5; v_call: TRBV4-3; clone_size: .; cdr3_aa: CASSQGGGVWETQYF; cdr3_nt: TGCGCCAGCAGCCAGGGGGGGGGCGTTTGGGAGACCCAGTACTTC
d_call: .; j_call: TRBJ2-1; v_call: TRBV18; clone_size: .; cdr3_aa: CASSPNWDGTNEQFF; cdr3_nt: TGTGCCAGCTCACCAAACTGGGACGGAACCAATGAGCAGTTCTTC
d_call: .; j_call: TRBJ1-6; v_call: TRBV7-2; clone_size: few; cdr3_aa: CASSLAGRNNSPLHF; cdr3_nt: TGTGCCAGCAGCTTAGCGGGCAGAAATAATTCACCCCTCCACTTT
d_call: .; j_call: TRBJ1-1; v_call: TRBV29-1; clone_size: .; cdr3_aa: CSVLGGNHINTEAFF; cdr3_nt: TGCAGCGTGTTGGGAGGGAATCATATAAACACTGAAGCTTTCTTT
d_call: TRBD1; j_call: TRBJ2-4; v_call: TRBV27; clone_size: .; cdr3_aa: CASSSTGALAKNIQYF; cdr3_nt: TGTGCCAGCAGTTCCACAGGGGCCCTAGCCAAAAACATTCAGTACTTC
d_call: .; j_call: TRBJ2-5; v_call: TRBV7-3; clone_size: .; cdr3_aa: CASSSGPSGGTQYF; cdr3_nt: TGTGCCAGCAGCTCGGGACCTTCTGGGGGGACCCAGTACTTC
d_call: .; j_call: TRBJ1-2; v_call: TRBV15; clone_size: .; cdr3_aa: CATSREMNYGYTF; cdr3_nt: TGTGCCACCAGCAGAGAGATGAACTATGGCTACACCTTC
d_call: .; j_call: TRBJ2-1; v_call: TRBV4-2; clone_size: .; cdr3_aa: CASSQELQGGNEQFF; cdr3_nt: TGTGCCAGCAGCCAAGAATTGCAGGGGGGTAATGAGCAGTTCTTC
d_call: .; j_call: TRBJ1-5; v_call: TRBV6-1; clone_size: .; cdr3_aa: CASSEIPGNQPQHF; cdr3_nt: TGTGCCAGCAGCGAGATTCCGGGCAATCAGCCCCAGCATTTT
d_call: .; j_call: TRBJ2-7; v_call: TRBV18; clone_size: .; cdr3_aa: CASSPSSYEQYF; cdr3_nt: TGTGCCAGCTCACCCAGCTCCTACGAGCAGTACTTC